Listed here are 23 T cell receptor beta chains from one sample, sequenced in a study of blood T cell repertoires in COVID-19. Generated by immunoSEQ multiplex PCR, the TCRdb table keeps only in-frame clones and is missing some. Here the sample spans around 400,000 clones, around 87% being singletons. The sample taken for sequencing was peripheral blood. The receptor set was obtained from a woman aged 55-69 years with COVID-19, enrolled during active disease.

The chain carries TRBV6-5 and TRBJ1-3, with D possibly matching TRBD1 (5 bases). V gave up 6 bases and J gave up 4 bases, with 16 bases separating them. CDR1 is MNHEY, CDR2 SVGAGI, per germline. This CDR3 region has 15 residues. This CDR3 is CASSISRGGGNTIYF. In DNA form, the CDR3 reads TGTGCCAGCAGCATAAGTAGGGGTGGAGGAAACACCATATATTTT.

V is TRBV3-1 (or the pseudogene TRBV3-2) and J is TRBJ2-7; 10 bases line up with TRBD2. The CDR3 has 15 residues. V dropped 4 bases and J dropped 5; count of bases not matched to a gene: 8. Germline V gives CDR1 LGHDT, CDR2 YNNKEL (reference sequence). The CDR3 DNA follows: TGTGCCAGCAGCCCCAGCGGGGGGGCCAGACACGAGCAGTACTTC. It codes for CASSPSGGARHEQYF.

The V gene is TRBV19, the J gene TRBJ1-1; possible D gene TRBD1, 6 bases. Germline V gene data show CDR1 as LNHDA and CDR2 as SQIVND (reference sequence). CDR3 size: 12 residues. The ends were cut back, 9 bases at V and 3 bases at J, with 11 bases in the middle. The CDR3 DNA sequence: TGTGCCAGCCTTCAGGGGTACACTGAAGCTTTCTTT. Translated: CASLQGYTEAFF.

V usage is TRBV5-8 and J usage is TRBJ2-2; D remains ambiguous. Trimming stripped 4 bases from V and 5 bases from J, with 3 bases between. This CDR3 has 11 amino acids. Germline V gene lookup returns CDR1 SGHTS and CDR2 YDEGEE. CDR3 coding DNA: TGTGCCAGCAGCCAGACCGGGGAGCTGTTTTTT. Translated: CASSQTGELFF.

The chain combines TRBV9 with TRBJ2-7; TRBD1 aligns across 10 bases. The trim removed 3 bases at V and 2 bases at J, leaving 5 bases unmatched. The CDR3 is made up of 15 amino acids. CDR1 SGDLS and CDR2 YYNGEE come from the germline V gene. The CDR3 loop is CASSAEGTGAYEQYF. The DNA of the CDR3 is TGTGCCAGCAGCGCCGAGGGGACAGGGGCCTACGAGCAGTACTTC.

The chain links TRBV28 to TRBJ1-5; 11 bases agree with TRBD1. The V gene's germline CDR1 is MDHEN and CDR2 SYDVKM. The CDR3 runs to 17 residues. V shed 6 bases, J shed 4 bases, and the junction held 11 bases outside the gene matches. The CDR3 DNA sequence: TGTGCCAGCAGACGTACCGGGACAGGGGGAAGAAATCAGCCCCAGCATTTT. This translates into CASRRTGTGGRNQPQHF. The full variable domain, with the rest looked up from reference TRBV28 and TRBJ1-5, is DVKVTQSSRYLVKRTGEKVFLECVQDMDHENMFWYRQDPGLGLRLIYFSYDVKMKEKGDIPEGYSVSREKKERFSLILESASTNQTSMYLCASRRTGTGGRNQPQHFGDGTRLSIL.

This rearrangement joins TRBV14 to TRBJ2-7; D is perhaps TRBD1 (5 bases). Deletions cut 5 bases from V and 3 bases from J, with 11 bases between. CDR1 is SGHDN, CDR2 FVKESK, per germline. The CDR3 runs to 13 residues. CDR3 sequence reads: CASSGRGSYEQYF. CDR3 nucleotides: TGTGCCAGCAGCGGAAGGGGCAGCTACGAGCAGTACTTC.

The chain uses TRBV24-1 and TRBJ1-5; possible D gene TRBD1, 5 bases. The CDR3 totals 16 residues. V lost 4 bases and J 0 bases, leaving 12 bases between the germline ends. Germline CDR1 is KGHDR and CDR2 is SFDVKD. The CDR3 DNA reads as TGTGCCACCAGTGACAGCGACAGCAATAGCAATCAGCCCCAGCATTTT. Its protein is CATSDSDSNSNQPQHF.

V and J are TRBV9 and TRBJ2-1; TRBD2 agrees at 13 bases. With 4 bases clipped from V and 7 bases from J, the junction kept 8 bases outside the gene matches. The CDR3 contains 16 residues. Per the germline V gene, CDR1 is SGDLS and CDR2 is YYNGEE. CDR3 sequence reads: CASSITGTSGVNEQFF. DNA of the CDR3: TGTGCCAGCAGCATTACCGGGACTAGCGGGGTAAATGAGCAGTTCTTC.

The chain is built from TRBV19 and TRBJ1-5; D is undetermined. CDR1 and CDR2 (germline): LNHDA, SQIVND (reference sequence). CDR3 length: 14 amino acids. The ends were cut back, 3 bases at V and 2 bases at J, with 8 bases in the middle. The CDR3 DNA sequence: TGTGCCAGTAGTATGTTTGAGGGCAATCAGCCCCAGCATTTT. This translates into CASSMFEGNQPQHF. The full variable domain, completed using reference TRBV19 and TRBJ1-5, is DGGITQSPKYLFRKEGQNVTLSCEQNLNHDAMYWYRQDPGQGLRLIYYSQIVNDFQKGDIAEGYSVSREKKESFPLTVTSAQKNPTAFYLCASSMFEGNQPQHFGDGTRLSIL.

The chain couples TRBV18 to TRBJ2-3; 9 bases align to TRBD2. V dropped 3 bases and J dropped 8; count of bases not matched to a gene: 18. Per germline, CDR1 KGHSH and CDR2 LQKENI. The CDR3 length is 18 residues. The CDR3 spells CASSPAQRRGGQPATQYF. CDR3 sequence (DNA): TGTGCCAGCTCACCCGCTCAGCGGCGGGGGGGCCAACCCGCTACGCAGTATTTT.

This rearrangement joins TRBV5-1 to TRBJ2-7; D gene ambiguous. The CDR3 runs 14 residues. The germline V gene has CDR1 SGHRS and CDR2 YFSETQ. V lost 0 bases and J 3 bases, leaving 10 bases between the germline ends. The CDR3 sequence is CASSLAVGDYEQYF. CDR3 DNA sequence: TGCGCCAGCAGCTTGGCGGTCGGAGACTACGAGCAGTACTTC.

CDR3 bases: TGTGCCAGCAGTCGCGTCCCTGCCCCCTCTAGCAATCAGCCCCAGCATTTT. It codes for CASSRVPAPSSNQPQHF. The chain joins TRBV2 to TRBJ1-5, with D unclear. Trimming cost V 5 bases and J 0 bases, with 17 bases left between them. This CDR3 has 17 amino acids. The germline V gene encodes CDR1 SNHLY and CDR2 FYNNEI. The full variable domain, in which reference TRBV2 and TRBJ1-5 provide the parts outside the CDR3, is EPEVTQTPSHQVTQMGQEVILRCVPISNHLYFYWYRQILGQKVEFLVSFYNNEISEKSEIFDDQFSVERPDGSNFTLKIRSTKLEDSAMYFCASSRVPAPSSNQPQHFGDGTRLSIL.

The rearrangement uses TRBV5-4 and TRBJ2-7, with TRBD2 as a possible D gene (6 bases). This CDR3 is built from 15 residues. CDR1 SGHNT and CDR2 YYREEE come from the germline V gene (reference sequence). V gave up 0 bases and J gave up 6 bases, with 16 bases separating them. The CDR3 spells CASSLDAGNLREQYF. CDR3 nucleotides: TGTGCCAGCAGCTTGGATGCGGGGAATCTCCGCGAGCAGTACTTC.

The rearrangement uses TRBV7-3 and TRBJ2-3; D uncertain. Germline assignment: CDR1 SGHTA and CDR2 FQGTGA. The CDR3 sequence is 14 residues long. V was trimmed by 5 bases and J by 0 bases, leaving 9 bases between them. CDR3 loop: CASSPRSSTDTQYF. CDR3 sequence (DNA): TGTGCCAGCAGCCCCCGTAGTAGCACAGATACGCAGTATTTT.

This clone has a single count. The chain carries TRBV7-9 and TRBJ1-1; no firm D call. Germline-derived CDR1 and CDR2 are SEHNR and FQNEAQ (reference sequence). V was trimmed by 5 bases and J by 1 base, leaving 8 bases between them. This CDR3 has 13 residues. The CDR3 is CASSVNSNTEAFF. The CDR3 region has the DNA TGTGCCAGCAGCGTCAACTCGAACACTGAAGCTTTCTTT. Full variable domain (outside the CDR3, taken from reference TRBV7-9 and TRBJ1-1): DTGVSQNPRHKITKRGQNVTFRCDPISEHNRLYWYRQTLGQGPEFLTYFQNEAQLEKSRLLSDRFSAERPKGSFSTLEIQRTEQGDSAMYLCASSVNSNTEAFFGQGTRLTVV.

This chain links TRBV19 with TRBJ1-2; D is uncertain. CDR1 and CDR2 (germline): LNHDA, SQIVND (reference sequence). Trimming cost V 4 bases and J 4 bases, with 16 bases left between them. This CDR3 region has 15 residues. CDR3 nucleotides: TGTGCCAGTAGTAGAAACGGAGAATTCCTCTATGGCTACACCTTC. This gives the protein CASSRNGEFLYGYTF.

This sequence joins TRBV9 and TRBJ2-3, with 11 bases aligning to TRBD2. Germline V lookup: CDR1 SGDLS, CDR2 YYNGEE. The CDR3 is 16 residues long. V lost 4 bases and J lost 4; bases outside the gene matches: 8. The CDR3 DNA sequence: TGTGCCAGCAGCTCCGGATTAGCGGGGGGGCCAGATACGCAGTATTTT. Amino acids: CASSSGLAGGPDTQYF.

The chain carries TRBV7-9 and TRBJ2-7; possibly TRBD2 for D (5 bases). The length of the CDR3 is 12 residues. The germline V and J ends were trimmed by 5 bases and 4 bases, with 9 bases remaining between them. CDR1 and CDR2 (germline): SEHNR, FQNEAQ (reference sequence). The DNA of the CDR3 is TGTGCCAGCAGCCCAGCGGTGTACGAGCAGTACTTC. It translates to CASSPAVYEQYF. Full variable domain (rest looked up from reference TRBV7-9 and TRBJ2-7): DTGVSQNPRHKITKRGQNVTFRCDPISEHNRLYWYRQTLGQGPEFLTYFQNEAQLEKSRLLSDRFSAERPKGSFSTLEIQRTEQGDSAMYLCASSPAVYEQYFGPGTRLTVT.

The CDR3: CAWRGQGWTEAFF. For the CDR3, the DNA is TGTGCCTGGAGGGGACAGGGGTGGACTGAAGCTTTCTTT. This chain connects TRBV30 to TRBJ1-1; TRBD1 aligns across 10 bases. Unmatched junction bases numbered 3, after V lost 3 bases and J lost 5 bases. Per germline, CDR1 GTSNPN and CDR2 SVGIG (reference sequence). CDR3 length: 13 amino acids.

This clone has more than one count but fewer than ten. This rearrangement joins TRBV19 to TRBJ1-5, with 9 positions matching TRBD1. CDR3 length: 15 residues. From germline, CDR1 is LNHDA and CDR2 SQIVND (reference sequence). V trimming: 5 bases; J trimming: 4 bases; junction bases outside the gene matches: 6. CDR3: CASSLSGTGNQPQHF. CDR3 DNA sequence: TGTGCCAGTAGTTTATCCGGGACAGGGAATCAGCCCCAGCATTTT.

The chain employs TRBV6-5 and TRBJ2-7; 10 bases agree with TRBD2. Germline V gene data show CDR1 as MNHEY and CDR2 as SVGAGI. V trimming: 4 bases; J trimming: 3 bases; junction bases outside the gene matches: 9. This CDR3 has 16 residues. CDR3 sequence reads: CASSSLAGAPDYEQYF. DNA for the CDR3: TGTGCCAGCAGTTCCCTAGCGGGGGCCCCAGACTACGAGCAGTACTTC.

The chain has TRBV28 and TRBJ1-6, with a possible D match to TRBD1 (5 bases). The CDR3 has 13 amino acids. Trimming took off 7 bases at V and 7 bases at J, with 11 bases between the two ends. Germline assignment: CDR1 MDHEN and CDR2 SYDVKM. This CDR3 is CASIRGWNSPLHF. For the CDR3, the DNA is TGTGCCAGCATAAGGGGCTGGAATTCACCCCTCCACTTT.